This T cell receptor beta chain comes out of a study of blood T cell repertoires in COVID-19. Study information: T cells, B-cell-depleted T cells, or PBMCs provided the cDNA or gDNA that served as material.

V was pared by 3 bases and J by 0 bases, with 15 bases between. The CDR3 loop spans 17 amino acids. Germline V gives CDR1 KGHSH, CDR2 LQKENI. Repertoires were generated with immunoSEQ multiplex PCR, while TCRdb's copy carries only in-frame clones and drops some. This table holds 150,000 to 160,000 clones, 70% to 85% found once. The chain employs TRBV18 and TRBJ1-3; D might be TRBD1 (5 bases). This TCR came from a woman aged 45-60 years with acute or convalescent COVID-19. Sequencing was done on a sample of peripheral blood. As DNA, the CDR3 is TGTGCCAGCTCACCGTATCAAACAGGTGCCTCTGGAAACACCATATATTTT. This sequence encodes CASSPYQTGASGNTIYF.